This T cell receptor beta chain was captured in a study of blood T cell repertoires in COVID-19. Across the whole study: The samples span acute and convalescent COVID-19 from the United States, Italy and Spain. Nucleic acid was either cDNA or gDNA, and it came from T cells, B-cell-depleted T cells, or PBMCs.

Profiling relied on immunoSEQ multiplex PCR, and the TCRdb table lists in-frame clones only, not all of them. The repertoire holds under 250,000 clones, with roughly 86% as singletons. This CDR3 has 14 amino acids. The ends lost 4 bases at V and 1 base at J; junction bases unmatched: 0. Germline-derived CDR1 and CDR2 are LGHNA and YSLEER. Sequenced sample: peripheral blood. This sequence joins TRBV4-3 and TRBJ1-1, with TRBD1 matching over 10 bases. The receptor comes from a woman aged 70-85 years with active or convalescent COVID-19. The CDR3 DNA is TGCGCCAGCAGCCGGACAGGGGGGAACACTGAAGCTTTCTTT. Residues: CASSRTGGNTEAFF.